A selection of T cell receptor beta chains follows, all from one sample in a study of T cells in Graves' hyperthyroidism and ophthalmopathy. TCRdb reprocessed the multiplex PCR reads via MiXCR and lists one record per CDR3 protein. This sample has 450,000 to 600,000 distinct CDR3 sequences, with 14% found just once. The sequenced sample was blood. All receptors derive from a woman between 35 and 50 years old with Graves' hyperthyroidism. The CDR3 runs from the conserved cysteine through the conserved F or W. A D gene is named only where the DNA matches it firmly.

v_gene	j_gene	len	d_gene	CDR3aa
TRBV11-2	TRBJ2-1	13	.	CASSSTEPGKQFF
TRBV5-1	TRBJ2-3	16	TRBD1	CASSFGQGASTDTQYF
TRBV27	TRBJ2-3	16	TRBD2	CASRRLAGGTIDTQYF
TRBV5-1	TRBJ2-7	15	.	CASSLDVTGSYEQYF
TRBV6-2/TRBV6-3	TRBJ1-4	13	.	CASGVGAGEKLFF
TRBV7-6	TRBJ1-1	13	.	CASRIGEDTEAFF
TRBV11-3	TRBJ2-1	16	TRBD2	CASSWAGTSGYNEQFF
TRBV7-9	TRBJ2-7	15	.	CASSLLQGTSYEQYF
TRBV5-1	TRBJ2-7	15	TRBD2	CASSLESSGKALQYF
TRBV19	TRBJ1-5	14	.	CASSIKSGWQPQHF
TRBV15	TRBJ2-3	16	TRBD2	CATSGQTSASTDTQYF
TRBV28	TRBJ1-2	15	.	CASSYRTGFGDGYTF
TRBV7-9	TRBJ2-7	14	TRBD1	CASSLRTGVNEQYF
TRBV7-6	TRBJ1-1	15	TRBD1	CASSLVPGGPTEAFF
TRBV7-6	TRBJ2-2	16	.	CASSLADGLNTGELFF